The rows below give T cell receptor beta chains drawn from one sample of a study of blood T cell repertoires in COVID-19. Here immunoSEQ multiplex PCR was the method, and the copy in TCRdb shows in-frame clones only, minus some. The data hold roughly 350,000 clones, with around 87% observed a single time. The material sequenced was peripheral blood. The receptors were gathered from a woman aged 25 to 39 with COVID-19, enrolled during active disease. Each CDR3 is given with its conserved first and last residue. A D gene is named only where the DNA matches it firmly. The size of a clone is reported for some rows only, either as once, few or many, or as a class for expanded clones.

.	.	TRBV5-1	TRBJ1-2	13	CASSSKAAYGYTF	TGCGCCAGCAGCTCAAAAGCGGCCTATGGCTACACCTTC
TRBD1	.	TRBV5-1	TRBJ2-7	13	CASSPDRGYEQYF	TGCGCCAGCAGCCCCGACAGGGGTTACGAGCAGTACTTC
.	.	TRBV3-1/TRBV3-2	TRBJ2-7	12	CASSGEIGRQYF	TGTGCCAGCAGCGGGGAGATAGGGAGGCAGTACTTC
.	.	TRBV12-3/TRBV12-4	TRBJ2-1	13	CASTPDPGDEQFF	TGTGCCAGCACCCCGGACCCAGGGGATGAGCAGTTCTTC
.	.	TRBV2	TRBJ1-4	13	CASSETGLEKLFF	TGTGCCAGCAGTGAAACAGGTTTGGAAAAACTGTTTTTT
TRBD1	.	TRBV10-3	TRBJ1-5	14	CAISDRGQIQPQHF	TGTGCCATCAGTGACAGGGGGCAAATTCAGCCCCAGCATTTT
TRBD1	.	TRBV6-5	TRBJ1-2	14	CASSPSTGGYGYTF	TGTGCCAGCAGTCCTTCGACAGGGGGTTATGGCTACACCTTC
TRBD2	.	TRBV2	TRBJ2-1	14	CASSENLAGGEQFF	TGTGCCAGCAGTGAAAACCTAGCGGGAGGTGAGCAGTTCTTC
TRBD1	.	TRBV6-5	TRBJ1-6	14	CASSRQGRNSPLHF	TGTGCCAGCAGCCGACAGGGTAGAAATTCACCCCTCCACTTT
.	few	TRBV11-2	TRBJ2-3	14	CASSPGAITDTQYF	TGTGCCAGCAGCCCTGGGGCAATCACAGATACGCAGTATTTT
TRBD1	few	TRBV19	TRBJ1-2	16	CASSIDARDRGDGYTF	TGTGCCAGTAGTATAGACGCACGGGACAGGGGTGATGGCTACACCTTC
.	.	TRBV30	TRBJ2-1	13	CAWSPGTPNEQFF	TGTGCCTGGAGTCCCGGGACTCCGAATGAGCAGTTCTTC
TRBD1	.	TRBV13	TRBJ2-6	16	CASSPDRASGANVLTF	TGTGCCAGCAGCCCCGACAGGGCTTCCGGGGCCAACGTCCTGACTTTC
TRBD1	.	TRBV6-2/TRBV6-3	TRBJ2-7	16	CASSYSRQGPLYEQYF	TGTGCCAGCAGTTACTCGCGACAGGGTCCACTCTACGAGCAGTACTTC
.	.	TRBV30	TRBJ2-1	13	CASHGPSPSEQFF	TGTGCCTCGCATGGGCCTTCTCCTTCCGAGCAGTTCTTC
TRBD2	.	TRBV19	TRBJ2-2	12	CAIWGGTGELFF	TGTGCGATTTGGGGGGGCACCGGGGAGCTGTTTTTT
.	.	TRBV5-4	TRBJ2-5	14	CASSPGQLQETQYF	TGTGCCAGCAGCCCTGGACAGCTACAAGAGACCCAGTACTTC
TRBD1	.	TRBV27	TRBJ1-2	16	CASSLYPRQGERGYTF	TGTGCCAGCAGTTTATATCCCCGACAGGGCGAACGGGGCTACACCTTC
TRBD2	once	TRBV5-1	TRBJ2-7	15	CASSTNRLAGGEQYF	TGCGCCAGCAGCACCAACCGACTAGCGGGAGGGGAGCAGTACTTC
.	.	TRBV7-8	TRBJ2-7	15	CASSSPRLGAWEQYF	TGTGCCAGCAGCTCCCCCAGGTTGGGTGCCTGGGAGCAGTACTTC
.	.	TRBV4-1	TRBJ2-7	13	CASSQSGVREQYF	TGCGCCAGCAGCCAATCGGGGGTCCGCGAGCAGTACTTC
.	.	TRBV28	TRBJ2-1	16	CASRSGRASSYNEQFF	TGTGCCAGCAGGTCTGGGCGGGCCAGCTCCTACAATGAGCAGTTCTTC
TRBD1	.	TRBV7-6	TRBJ1-2	13	CASSPGQDYGYTF	TGTGCCAGCAGCCCCGGACAGGACTATGGCTACACCTTC
.	.	TRBV9	TRBJ1-2	13	CASKRSSSYGYTF	TGTGCCAGCAAGAGGTCCAGTTCCTATGGCTACACCTTC
TRBD1	.	TRBV3-1/TRBV3-2	TRBJ1-2	13	CASSQHRGHGYTF	TGTGCCAGCAGCCAACACAGGGGGCATGGCTACACCTTC
TRBD1	.	TRBV15	TRBJ1-5	15	CATSISGTGRQPQHF	TGTGCCACCAGCATCTCCGGGACAGGGAGACAGCCCCAGCATTTT
TRBD1	.	TRBV19	TRBJ2-5	14	CASSATTGVETQYF	TGTGCCAGTAGTGCCACAACAGGGGTCGAGACCCAGTACTTC
.	.	TRBV5-5	TRBJ1-6	14	CASSSGLNNSPLHF	TGTGCCAGCAGCTCCGGACTGAATAATTCACCCCTCCACTTT
.	.	TRBV5-1	TRBJ2-3	14	CASSQGTTTDTQYF	TGCGCCAGCAGCCAGGGTACTACGACAGATACGCAGTATTTT
TRBD2	.	TRBV12-3/TRBV12-4	TRBJ2-7	13	CASSLGGGYEQYF	TGTGCCAGCAGTTTAGGGGGGGGCTACGAGCAGTACTTC
.	.	TRBV5-4	TRBJ2-2	14	CASSYTGDTGELFF	TGTGCCAGCAGCTACACGGGAGACACCGGGGAGCTGTTTTTT
.	.	TRBV28	TRBJ1-2	14	CASSLTASGGGYTF	TGTGCCAGCAGTTTAACGGCATCTGGGGGCGGCTACACCTTC
.	.	TRBV28	TRBJ1-4	15	CASSLDQGRNEKLFF	TGTGCCAGCAGTCTAGACCAGGGGCGGAATGAAAAACTGTTTTTT
.	.	TRBV30	TRBJ2-7	14	CAWTHRTENYEQYF	TGTGCCTGGACTCATCGGACAGAGAACTACGAGCAGTACTTC
.	few	TRBV3-1/TRBV3-2	TRBJ1-1	15	CASSRAGHMNTEAFF	TGTGCCAGCAGCCGGGCAGGGCATATGAACACTGAAGCTTTCTTT
TRBD1	.	TRBV30	TRBJ2-7	14	CAWTLGTGMGEQYF	TGTGCCTGGACCCTCGGGACAGGGATGGGCGAGCAGTACTTC